One and the same sample provided the 18 T cell receptor beta chains below, sequenced in a study of cytomegalovirus exposure and HLA in healthy donors. The PCR used 60 Vbeta and 13 Jbeta primers. Profiled with immunoSEQ multiplex PCR; TCRdb holds only in-frame clones, not every one. The sample has under 300,000 clones, 86% seen once. Sequencing used PBMCs. Receptors were obtained from a man aged 35 to 55 in good health and CMV-seropositive.

The chain couples TRBV2 to TRBJ1-3; possible D gene TRBD1, 5 bases. The CDR3 extends over 15 amino acids. Between the trimmed V and J ends, which lost 5 bases and 0 bases, there was a span of 11 bases. Germline V lookup: CDR1 SNHLY, CDR2 FYNNEI. The CDR3: CASSPQALSGNTIYF. DNA of the CDR3: TGTGCCAGCAGTCCACAGGCGCTCTCTGGAAACACCATATATTTT.

The CDR3 region has the DNA TGCAGCGCCGAGACTAAAAGGAACTATGGCTACACCTTC. It is translated as CSAETKRNYGYTF. The gene calls are TRBV29-1 and TRBJ1-2, with no clear D. The germline V gene encodes CDR1 SQVTM and CDR2 ANQGSEA. The CDR3 is 13 residues long. Trimming pared 7 bases from V and 2 bases from J, leaving 14 bases between.

The chain combines TRBV2 with TRBJ2-2; TRBD1 matches 8 bases. There are 17 residues in the CDR3. Germline-derived CDR1 and CDR2 are SNHLY and FYNNEI. The V segment lost 2 bases and the J segment 4 bases; nucleotides outside the gene matches: 9. The CDR3 coding sequence is TGTGCCAGCAGTGAATTGGGCAGGGGGCGCCGCACCGGGGAGCTGTTTTTT. It is translated as CASSELGRGRRTGELFF.

The V gene is TRBV9, the J gene TRBJ1-5; 8 nucleotides match TRBD1. Per the germline V gene, CDR1 is SGDLS and CDR2 is YYNGEE. The CDR3 consists of 19 residues. After removal of 3 bases from V and 7 bases from J, the junction contained 21 bases not matched to a gene. Written as DNA, the CDR3 is TGTGCCAGCAGCGAGCCCGACCCCGGACAGGGAATCCTCAAACAGCCCCAGCATTTT. Translating gives CASSEPDPGQGILKQPQHF.

The V and J genes are TRBV18 and TRBJ2-5; 8 bases map to TRBD1. Per the germline V gene, CDR1 is KGHSH and CDR2 is LQKENI. The CDR3 length is 15 residues. After removal of 2 bases from V and 1 base from J, the junction contained 3 bases not matched to a gene. The DNA for the CDR3 is TGTGCCAGCTCACCAGGGACAGGATCCCAAGAGACCCAGTACTTC. Translating gives CASSPGTGSQETQYF.

The chain joins TRBV23-1 to TRBJ2-5, with a tentative D call TRBD2 (7 bases). TRBV23-1 is an ORF for which the function is uncertain. Trimming took off 9 bases at V and 1 base at J, with 27 bases between the two ends. The CDR3 loop spans 18 amino acids. The CDR3 DNA follows: TGCGCCAGAGTTCCTGGCCAACTCAGGGGAGGGGGCCAAGAGACCCAGTACTTC. Translated, it gives CARVPGQLRGGGQETQYF.

This clone appeared a few times. This chain connects TRBV2 to TRBJ2-3; D is perhaps TRBD1 (5 bases). Deletions cut 1 base from V and 0 bases from J, with 5 bases between. The CDR3 contains 14 residues. Germline lookup yields CDR1 SNHLY and CDR2 FYNNEI. For the CDR3, the DNA is TGTGCCAGCAGTGAAGGACAGAGCACAGATACGCAGTATTTT. Protein sequence: CASSEGQSTDTQYF.

The chain is built from TRBV4-2 and TRBJ2-3, with 9 bases aligning to TRBD2. The germline V gene has CDR1 LGHNA and CDR2 YNFKEQ. The CDR3 covers 16 residues. V shed 0 bases and J 4 bases; nucleotides not matched to a gene: 5. This CDR3 is CASSQDQAGGPDTQYF. CDR3 sequence (DNA): TGTGCCAGCAGCCAAGATCAAGCGGGAGGACCAGATACGCAGTATTTT.

V and J are TRBV7-3 and TRBJ2-4; a weak D match, TRBD1 (6 bases). V was shortened by 4 bases and J by 5 bases, with 15 bases between the two germline ends. This CDR3 region has 15 residues. The germline V gene has CDR1 SGHTA and CDR2 FQGTGA. The CDR3: CASSSFQGTQNIQYF. The CDR3 nucleotides read TGTGCCAGCAGCTCCTTCCAGGGGACCCAAAACATTCAGTACTTC.

V is TRBV18 and J is TRBJ2-1; the match to TRBD1 covers 7 bases. The CDR3 length is 14 residues. Trimming removed 6 bases from V and 6 bases from J; junction bases left unmatched: 8. Per germline, CDR1 KGHSH and CDR2 LQKENI. For the CDR3, the DNA is TGTGCCAGCTCGCCGGGACAGCCCATCAATGAGCAGTTCTTC. This encodes CASSPGQPINEQFF.

In DNA form, the CDR3 reads TGTGCCAGCAGCTTCAGTGGGACAGGGAGGCACGATGAGCAGTTCTTC. Its protein product is CASSFSGTGRHDEQFF. The chain has TRBV28 and TRBJ2-1, with 9 bases aligning to TRBD1. The CDR3 loop spans 16 amino acids. J was trimmed by 8 bases and V by 6 bases; bases with no gene match: 14. Germline V gene data show CDR1 as MDHEN and CDR2 as SYDVKM. Full variable domain (missing parts from reference TRBV28 and TRBJ2-1): DVKVTQSSRYLVKRTGEKVFLECVQDMDHENMFWYRQDPGLGLRLIYFSYDVKMKEKGDIPEGYSVSREKKERFSLILESASTNQTSMYLCASSFSGTGRHDEQFFGPGTRLTVL.

The genes are TRBV10-2 and TRBJ2-1, with TRBD2 matching over 11 bases. CDR1 and CDR2 from the germline V gene are WSHSY and SAAADI. CDR3 length equals 19 residues. V was pared by 6 bases and J by 0 bases, with 13 bases of the junction left unmatched. The CDR3, as DNA: TGCGCCAGCAGCCAGGGGGGACTAGCGGTTCCTAGCTCCTACAATGAGCAGTTCTTC. Residues: CASSQGGLAVPSSYNEQFF.

This chain connects TRBV7-6 to TRBJ2-7; D perhaps matches TRBD2 (7 bases). This CDR3 spans 17 amino acids. Germline V gene data show CDR1 as SGHVS and CDR2 as FNYEAQ. The ends were cut back, 4 bases at V and 2 bases at J, with 21 bases in the middle. The DNA of the CDR3 is TGTGCCAGCAGCTCGGGGGGCGGTCGGCGTGGTACCTACGAGCAGTACTTC. Translated, it gives CASSSGGGRRGTYEQYF. Based on the CDR3 plus reference TRBV7-6 and TRBJ2-7, the full variable domain is GAGVSQSPRYKVTKRGQDVALRCDPISGHVSLYWYRQALGQGPEFLTYFNYEAQQDKSGLPNDRFSAERPEGSISTLTIQRTEQRDSAMYRCASSSGGGRRGTYEQYFGPGTRLTVT.

The rearrangement uses TRBV4-2 and TRBJ1-4; D ambiguous. Per germline, CDR1 LGHNA and CDR2 YNFKEQ. Trimming removed 0 bases at V and 2 bases at J, with 7 bases between. The CDR3 runs to 15 residues. This CDR3 is CASSQDLQTNEKLFF. The CDR3 coding sequence is TGTGCCAGCAGCCAAGATTTACAGACTAATGAAAAACTGTTTTTT.

This chain uses TRBV5-1 with TRBJ2-7; the match to TRBD2 covers 11 bases. Per germline, CDR1 SGHRS and CDR2 YFSETQ. The J segment lost 2 bases and the V segment lost 4 bases, leaving 8 bases of the junction unmatched. The CDR3 is 16 amino acids. CDR3 protein: CASSGIAGGAPYEQYF. The CDR3 DNA reads TGCGCCAGCAGCGGGATAGCGGGAGGGGCCCCCTACGAGCAGTACTTC.

This chain connects TRBV6-6 to TRBJ1-1, with D possibly TRBD1 on 5 matching bases. Trimming stripped 5 bases from V and 1 base from J, with 8 bases between. This CDR3 comprises 13 residues. The germline gives CDR1 MNHNY, CDR2 SVGAGI (reference sequence). CDR3 bases: TGTGCCAGCAGTCCGCAGGGGAACACTGAAGCTTTCTTT. Translating gives CASSPQGNTEAFF.

The V gene is TRBV7-3, the J gene TRBJ2-2; maybe TRBD1 (5 bases). Germline V CDR1 and CDR2: SGHTA, FQGTGA. The ends were cut back, 0 bases at V and 0 bases at J, with 11 bases in the middle. This CDR3 has 17 residues. CDR3 loop: CASSLTSDSANTGELFF. The CDR3 coding sequence is TGTGCCAGCAGCTTAACCTCCGACAGCGCGAACACCGGGGAGCTGTTTTTT.

The J gene is TRBJ2-1, the V gene TRBV7-2; the match to TRBD2 covers 11 bases. The V and J ends lost 4 bases and 3 bases, in that order; junction bases with no gene match: 5. Germline V gives CDR1 SGHTA, CDR2 FQGNSA. The CDR3 runs 16 residues. The CDR3 reads CASSSVAGGGYNEQFF. In nucleotides, the CDR3 is TGTGCCAGCAGCTCCGTAGCGGGAGGGGGCTACAATGAGCAGTTCTTC.